The clone carrying this TCR beta chain was counted only a few times. The record originates from a study of identical twins. MiXCR, applied by TCRdb to the 5' RACE reads, yields one record per CDR3 protein. The sample lists about 520,000 distinct CDR3 sequences; about 20% were seen once. The sample was also reused in another study, on T cells expressing NK-cell markers.

Specimen: CD4+ T cells sorted from blood. The sequence was obtained from a young woman in good health.

The CDR3 region is CASSLTQGENYGYTF. DNA of the CDR3: TGCGCCAGCAGCTTGACCCAGGGTGAGAACTATGGCTACACCTTC. The chain is built from TRBV5-1 and TRBJ1-2; TRBD1 is a possible D gene (5 bases). Germline V lookup: CDR1 SGHRS, CDR2 YFSETQ. The length of the CDR3 is 15 residues. The V gene lost 1 base and the J gene lost 2 bases, with 12 bases spanning the gap.